The present entry profiles one T cell receptor (beta chain) with its context. Its matching antigen is unknown. The RNA usage for each TCR library was around 3,600 ng of total RNA. TCRdb reanalyzed the 5' RACE reads, giving one entry per CDR3 protein sequence and no DNA. Its table records 150,000 or so distinct CDR3 sequences. The entry originates in a study of monozygotic twins with inflammatory bowel disease. CDR3 size: 16 residues. Germline V gene sequence: CDR1 SGHTA, CDR2 FQGNSA. RNA in its total form was extracted from whole blood, and T cells were not sorted. Whole-study findings and limits: The inverse Simpson measure of TCRbeta diversity was lower in IBD patients than in healthy co-twins.

V usage is TRBV7-2 and J usage is TRBJ2-1; the D gene TCRdb calls, TRBD2, cannot be checked with no DNA. This TCR came from a human donor with ulcerative colitis or Crohn's disease, or a healthy co-twin of an affected twin (not recorded which). The material sequenced was blood. The CDR3 here is CASSLGGGSWANEQFF.